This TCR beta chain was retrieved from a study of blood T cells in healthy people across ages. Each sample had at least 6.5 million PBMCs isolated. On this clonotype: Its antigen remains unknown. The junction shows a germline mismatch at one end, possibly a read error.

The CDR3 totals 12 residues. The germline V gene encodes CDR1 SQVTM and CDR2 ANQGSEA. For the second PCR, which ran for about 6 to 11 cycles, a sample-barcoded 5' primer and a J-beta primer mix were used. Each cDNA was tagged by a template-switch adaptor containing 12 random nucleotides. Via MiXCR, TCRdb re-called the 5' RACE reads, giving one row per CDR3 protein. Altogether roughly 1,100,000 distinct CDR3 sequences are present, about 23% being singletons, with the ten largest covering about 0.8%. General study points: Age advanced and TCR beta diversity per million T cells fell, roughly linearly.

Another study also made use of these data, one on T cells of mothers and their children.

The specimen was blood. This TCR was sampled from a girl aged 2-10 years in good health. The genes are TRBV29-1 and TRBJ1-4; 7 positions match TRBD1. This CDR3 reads CSVRTGGEKLFF. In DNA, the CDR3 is TGCAGCGTTCGGACAGGTGGTGAAAAACTGTTCTTT.